Below are 22 T cell receptor beta chains sequenced from a single sample in a study of T cells after yellow fever vaccination. MiXCR was run by TCRdb on the 5' RACE reads, yielding one entry per CDR3 protein. The profile covers a few hundred thousand distinct CDR3 sequences, with 8% to 10% appearing a single time and roughly 17% taken by the ten largest. This specimen consisted of PBMCs, obtained on the day of the first yellow fever vaccination. These receptors were obtained from a man aged 18 to 29 who received the YFV17D yellow fever vaccine.

The CDR3 bases are TGTGCCAGCAGTTTATCGGCGGCTAGCGGCGACTACGAGCAGTACTTC. Residues: CASSLSAASGDYEQYF. The rearrangement joins TRBV27 to TRBJ2-7; the match to TRBD2 covers 7 bases. Germline V lookup: CDR1 MNHEY, CDR2 SMNVEV (reference sequence). V trimming: 0 bases; J trimming: 3 bases; junction bases outside the gene matches: 8. The CDR3 runs to 16 residues.

This clonotype has ten or more counts. The V gene is TRBV30, the J gene TRBJ1-2; D is undetermined. The CDR3 has 11 amino acids. The germline V and J ends were trimmed by 5 bases and 4 bases, with 8 bases remaining between them. Per germline, CDR1 GTSNPN and CDR2 SVGIG (reference sequence). The CDR3 protein is CAWARPYGYTF. The CDR3 bases are TGTGCCTGGGCTCGACCCTATGGCTACACCTTC.

This chain connects TRBV7-2 to TRBJ2-7; D not resolved. Deletions cut 5 bases from V and 7 bases from J, with 6 bases between. Per germline, CDR1 SGHTA and CDR2 FQGNSA. The CDR3 totals 10 residues. CDR3 sequence reads: CASSLPEQYF. The CDR3 region has the DNA TGTGCCAGCAGCCTTCCGGAGCAGTACTTC.

This clonotype was found a few times. CDR3 amino acids: CASSYPARLNQPQHF. The CDR3 DNA follows: TGTGCCAGCAGTTACCCTGCCCGTCTTAATCAGCCCCAGCATTTT. The chain has TRBV2 and TRBJ1-5; D is unclear. From germline, CDR1 is SNHLY and CDR2 FYNNEI. The ends were cut back, 5 bases at V and 4 bases at J, with 15 bases in the middle. CDR3 size: 15 residues.

The chain carries TRBV6-1 and TRBJ2-6, with D unclear. Germline CDR1 reads MNHNS; CDR2 reads SASEGT. Trimming removed 5 bases at V and 0 bases at J, with 5 bases between. The CDR3 has 14 amino acids. CDR3 protein: CASSRYSGANVLTF. The CDR3 DNA reads as TGTGCCAGCAGTCGCTACTCTGGGGCCAACGTCCTGACTTTC.

This clonotype was seen at least ten times. The chain combines TRBV6-6 with TRBJ1-1; no clear D. The CDR3 consists of 12 residues. Trimming shortened V by 0 bases and J by 9 bases, and 8 bases separated the two germline ends. Per germline, CDR1 MNHNY and CDR2 SVGAGI (reference sequence). The CDR3 bases are TGTGCCAGCAGTTACTCAACTAATCAAGCTTTCTTT. Protein sequence: CASSYSTNQAFF.

This clonotype occurred a few times. The rearrangement joins TRBV28 to TRBJ1-5; 7 bases line up with TRBD1. The V gene's germline CDR1 is MDHEN and CDR2 SYDVKM. The CDR3 is 13 residues long. V was pared by 6 bases and J by 7 bases, with 6 bases of the junction left unmatched. The CDR3 DNA reads TGTGCCAGCAGACTGACAGGGTACCAGCCCCAGCATTTT. Translation gives CASRLTGYQPQHF. The entire variable domain, with the rest obtained from reference TRBV28 and TRBJ1-5, is as follows: DVKVTQSSRYLVKRTGEKVFLECVQDMDHENMFWYRQDPGLGLRLIYFSYDVKMKEKGDIPEGYSVSREKKERFSLILESASTNQTSMYLCASRLTGYQPQHFGDGTRLSIL.

This clonotype was seen ten or more times. The V gene is TRBV6-5, the J gene TRBJ1-4, with 12 bases lining up with TRBD1. This CDR3 region has 17 residues. Trimming at V came to 6 bases and at J to 1 base, leaving 6 bases not matched to a gene. Germline loops: CDR1 MNHEY, CDR2 SVGAGI. Written as DNA, the CDR3 is TGTGCCAGCAGACCCGGGACAGGGGGCGGAACTAATGAAAAACTGTTTTTT. It translates to CASRPGTGGGTNEKLFF.

This chain uses TRBV20-1 with TRBJ2-1; TRBD2 aligns across 7 bases. Losses at the gene ends were 7 bases for V and 3 bases for J; bases not matched to a gene: 18. The CDR3 consists of 17 residues. Per germline, CDR1 DFQATT and CDR2 SNEGSKA (reference sequence). The CDR3 DNA reads as TGCAGTGTCACCCGAACACAGTCGCGGGGGAACTACAATGAGCAGTTCTTC. Translation gives CSVTRTQSRGNYNEQFF.

The V gene is TRBV29-1, the J gene TRBJ1-1, with D possibly TRBD1 on 5 matching bases. This CDR3 is built from 14 residues. Germline V gene data show CDR1 as SQVTM and CDR2 as ANQGSEA. V lost 6 bases and J 3 bases, leaving 17 bases between the germline ends. This chain's CDR3 is CSVLTSRQYTEAFF. The CDR3 DNA reads TGCAGCGTCCTCACGAGCAGACAGTACACTGAAGCTTTCTTT.

There are a few counts of this clonotype. This chain uses TRBV20-1 with TRBJ2-3, with D uncertain. V was trimmed by 5 bases and J by 0 bases, leaving 6 bases between them. The CDR3 has 12 amino acids. Germline assignment: CDR1 DFQATT and CDR2 SNEGSKA (reference sequence). The CDR3 spells CSAPTSTDTQYF. The CDR3 coding sequence is TGCAGTGCTCCCACAAGCACAGATACGCAGTATTTT.

This clonotype was detected only a few times. The chain couples TRBV18 to TRBJ2-1; TRBD2 might be the D (5 bases). The V gene lost 3 bases and the J gene lost 7 bases, with 13 bases spanning the gap. Germline CDR1 is KGHSH and CDR2 is LQKENI. The CDR3 sequence is 14 residues long. The CDR3 region is CASSPNQRSNEQFF. CDR3 in DNA: TGTGCCAGCTCACCTAACCAGCGGAGTAATGAGCAGTTCTTC.

At least ten counts were recorded for this clonotype. This chain uses TRBV5-1 with TRBJ1-1; D gene uncertain. The V gene lost 4 bases and the J gene lost 0 bases, with 10 bases spanning the gap. This CDR3 is 14 amino acids long. The V gene's germline CDR1 is SGHRS and CDR2 YFSETQ. The CDR3 coding sequence is TGCGCCAGCAGCCGCGACCCCATGAACACTGAAGCTTTCTTT. Its translation is CASSRDPMNTEAFF.

This clonotype was detected a few times. This chain uses TRBV4-3 with TRBJ2-7; perhaps TRBD1 as D (7 bases). The CDR3 is 17 amino acids. Trimming cost V 1 base and J 1 base, with 17 bases left between them. CDR1 is LGHNA and CDR2 is YSLEER in the germline V gene. The CDR3 reads CASSQGGEPGQSYEQYF. DNA for the CDR3: TGCGCCAGCAGCCAAGGCGGGGAGCCGGGACAGTCCTACGAGCAGTACTTC.

V usage is TRBV6-2 or TRBV6-3 and J usage is TRBJ2-1; D ambiguous. The V gene's germline CDR1 is MNHEY and CDR2 SVGEGT. V lost 2 bases and J lost 8, with 13 bases in between. CDR3 length: 14 residues. The CDR3 protein is CASSYDGPLDEQFF. The CDR3 nucleotides are TGTGCCAGCAGTTACGACGGTCCCCTAGATGAGCAGTTCTTC.

This chain links TRBV27 with TRBJ2-2, with TRBD2 identical over 7 bases. V gave up 7 bases and J gave up 1 base; unmatched junction bases: 6. This CDR3 is built from 15 residues. The germline gives CDR1 MNHEY, CDR2 SMNVEV (reference sequence). The chain's CDR3 is CASTSRGGNTGELFF. In DNA, the CDR3 is TGTGCCAGCACCTCACGCGGGGGGAACACCGGGGAGCTGTTTTTT.

This clonotype was seen repeatedly, ten times or more. J is TRBJ2-5 and V is TRBV20-1; D gene unclear. The CDR3 is 15 amino acids. Per germline, CDR1 DFQATT and CDR2 SNEGSKA (reference sequence). The V end was cut by 5 bases, the J end by 1 base, with 17 bases between. The CDR3 sequence: CSAAPVAYPQETQYF. The CDR3, as DNA: TGCAGTGCTGCCCCCGTGGCCTACCCCCAAGAGACCCAGTACTTC.

This clonotype was recorded at least ten times. The chain has TRBV7-2 and TRBJ2-7; no firm D call. The CDR3 contains 15 residues. CDR1 and CDR2 (germline): SGHTA, FQGNSA. V gave up 1 base and J gave up 3 bases, with 13 bases separating them. The DNA for the CDR3 is TGTGCCAGCAGCTTAGGAGGTCAGACACTCTACGAGCAGTACTTC. Its protein product is CASSLGGQTLYEQYF. Using reference TRBV7-2 and TRBJ2-7 for the parts outside the CDR3, the full variable domain is GAGVSQSPSNKVTEKGKDVELRCDPISGHTALYWYRQSLGQGLEFLIYFQGNSAPDKSGLPSDRFSAERTGGSVSTLTIQRTQQEDSAVYLCASSLGGQTLYEQYFGPGTRLTVT.

A note on this clonotype: With a much larger clone just one base away, this may be a read error. The rearrangement joins TRBV9 to TRBJ2-1, with D unclear. The CDR3 contains 13 residues. Between the trimmed V and J ends, which lost 0 bases and 10 bases, there was a span of 11 bases. Germline lookup yields CDR1 SGDLS and CDR2 YYNGEE. The CDR3 spells CASSVELGTEQFF. The CDR3 region has the DNA TGTGCCAGCAGCGTAGAGTTAGGCACGGAGCAGTTCTTC.

This clonotype was detected only a few times. The chain couples TRBV5-1 to TRBJ2-5, with D maybe TRBD1 (5 bases). The CDR3 is 15 residues long. Trimming pared 2 bases from V and 3 bases from J, leaving 14 bases between. Germline V gene lookup returns CDR1 SGHRS and CDR2 YFSETQ. CDR3 residues: CASSFSPGAKETQYF. Written as DNA, the CDR3 is TGCGCCAGCAGCTTTTCGCCTGGGGCTAAAGAGACCCAGTACTTC.

The chain uses TRBV11-2 and TRBJ2-1, with a weak D call TRBD2 (7 bases). The CDR3 loop spans 15 amino acids. V lost 1 base, J lost 4 bases, and 11 bases lay in between. The germline gives CDR1 SGHAT, CDR2 FQNNGV. Written as DNA, the CDR3 is TGTGCCAGCAGCTTAGTACGGGGGGCGTACAATGAGCAGTTCTTC. It codes for CASSLVRGAYNEQFF.

This clonotype was counted between two and nine times. The chain uses TRBV5-1 and TRBJ1-1; D not certain. The CDR3 is made up of 14 amino acids. Germline CDR1 SGHRS, CDR2 YFSETQ. Trimming pared 4 bases from V and 3 bases from J, leaving 13 bases between. The CDR3 DNA reads TGCGCCAGCAGCGAGGGTCGGATAGACACTGAAGCTTTCTTT. It translates to CASSEGRIDTEAFF.